This T cell receptor beta chain was documented in a study of blood T cell repertoires in COVID-19. Study as a whole: T cells, B-cell-depleted T cells, or PBMCs supplied cDNA or gDNA.

CDR3 length equals 14 residues. With 7 bases clipped from V and 7 bases from J, the junction kept 11 bases outside the gene matches. Germline V gene lookup returns CDR1 MNHEY and CDR2 SVGEGT. Sequenced by immunoSEQ multiplex PCR; TCRdb stores in-frame clones only, minus some. The data show roughly 250,000 clones, with 82% seen just once and around an eighth held by the top ten. The sequence was collected from a woman aged 55-69 years with active or convalescent COVID-19. The rearrangement uses TRBV6-2 or TRBV6-3 and TRBJ2-5, with 8 bases aligning to TRBD2. The sequencing sample was made of peripheral blood. CDR3 sequence reads: CASNPSGGARTQYF. In DNA, the CDR3 is TGTGCCAGCAACCCATCCGGGGGGGCTCGGACCCAGTACTTC.